This TCR beta chain was profiled in a study of identifying expanded T cells in peripheral blood. The CDR3 runs 14 residues. V was clipped by 6 bases and J by 5 bases; unmatched bases: 6. Germline loops: CDR1 SNHLY, CDR2 FYNNEI. Collection occurred without any documented infections or immune events in donors. Sequencing was performed with immunoSEQ multiplex PCR; in TCRdb, only in-frame clones are kept and a portion is missing. The sample yields 60,000 to 70,000 clones, about 87% seen once. About this clone itself: Antigen specificity is unknown.

Overall study findings and caveats: Technical replicates showed approximately 1.2 changed clones; two weeks around 15; four weeks 19. Variance in clone template counts between roughly two-week samples significantly increased with total template count across all healthy donors.

The chain links TRBV2 to TRBJ2-5; 10 bases fit TRBD1. The TCR comes from a person between 18 and 75 years old in good health. Sequenced: blood. The CDR3 loop reads CASRVTGGRETQYF. The CDR3 DNA sequence: TGTGCCAGCAGGGTGACAGGGGGCCGGGAGACCCAGTACTTC.